This T cell receptor beta chain is drawn from a study of T cells in Graves' hyperthyroidism and ophthalmopathy. About this clonotype itself: The antigen remains unidentified. A read error may account for a junction end that differs from germline.

Per the germline V gene, CDR1 is SGHRS and CDR2 is YFSETQ. This CDR3 has 14 amino acids. Reasons for excluding patients were uncontrolled infection, other autoimmune disease, pregnancy or lactation. Study conclusions and caveats: The model identified upcoming ophthalmopathy a median around 7.1 months ahead of onset. Most thyroid clonotypes with frequency above 0.001 were detected in blood.

Amplification of TCR beta CDR3 regions was performed using RNA transcripts as template. TCR CDR3 regions were first amplified by RT-PCR with HTBI primers. MiXCR, applied by TCRdb to the multiplex PCR reads, yields one record per CDR3 protein. The table records hundreds of thousands of distinct CDR3 sequences, 40% to 55% of them present only once. Material: peripheral blood or thyroid tissue (not recorded which). This TCR derives from an adult man with Graves' disease, either hyperthyroidism or ophthalmopathy (not recorded which). The V gene is TRBV5-1, the J gene TRBJ1-2; no reliable D call. The DNA for the CDR3 is TGCGCCAGCAGTTTGGTACACCTTAACTATGGCTACACCTTC. As protein: CASSLVHLNYGYTF.